A single sample gave rise to the 11 T cell receptor beta chains below, sequenced in a study of CD8 T cells in Susac syndrome. RNA, at about 0.45 to 1 ug, was reverse transcribed with random hexamers. TCRdb processed the immunoSEQ multiplex PCR reads anew with MiXCR; each CDR3 protein has one entry. The data contain approximately 120,000 distinct CDR3 sequences, around 94% of them singletons. What was sequenced was CD4+ T cells from PBMCs. The origin of the receptors is a human donor in good health.

The genes are TRBV11-3 and TRBJ2-6; a possible D gene is TRBD2 (5 bases). CDR3 size: 16 residues. Germline V gene data show CDR1 as SGHNT and CDR2 as YENEEA. V was shortened by 4 bases and J by 0 bases, with 10 bases between the two germline ends. CDR3: CASSSGISSGANVLTF. The CDR3 DNA follows: TGTGCCAGCAGCTCCGGGATTTCCTCTGGGGCCAACGTCCTGACTTTC. Full variable domain (missing parts from reference TRBV11-3 and TRBJ2-6): EAGVVQSPRYKIIEKKQPVAFWCNPISGHNTLYWYLQNLGQGPELLIRYENEEAVDDSQLPKDRFSAERLKGVDSTLKIQPAELGDSAVYLCASSSGISSGANVLTFGAGSRLTVL.

The rearrangement uses TRBV19 and TRBJ2-1; no clear D gene. The CDR3 contains 13 residues. Germline CDR1 reads LNHDA; CDR2 reads SQIVND (reference sequence). Trimming took 7 bases from V and 6 from J, leaving 13 bases between them. The CDR3 DNA is TGTGCCAGTAAAGAACTCGATCTCAATGAGCAGTTCTTC. Protein sequence: CASKELDLNEQFF.

This clonotype was counted once. The gene calls are TRBV30 and TRBJ1-6, with D hard to call. CDR1 and CDR2 (germline): GTSNPN, SVGIG (reference sequence). The CDR3 contains 14 residues. The V end lost 3 bases, the J end lost 5 bases, and 11 bases lay between the germline ends. For the CDR3, the DNA is TGTGCCTGGAGCCGAATAACCGATAATTCACCCCTCCACTTT. Protein sequence: CAWSRITDNSPLHF.

The chain is built from TRBV3-1 and TRBJ2-7, with 7 bases lining up with TRBD2. Losses at the gene ends were 4 bases for V and 5 bases for J; bases not matched to a gene: 8. Germline loops: CDR1 LGHDT, CDR2 YNNKEL (reference sequence). This CDR3 region has 14 residues. CDR3 protein: CASSPSGGSHEQYF. Written as DNA, the CDR3 is TGTGCCAGCAGCCCATCGGGGGGTTCCCACGAGCAGTACTTC.

The CDR3 nucleotides are TGTGCCAGCAGCAGTCAGCAGGGGAGGAACGAGCAGTACTTC. This encodes CASSSQQGRNEQYF. The chain has TRBV7-2 and TRBJ2-7; D may correspond to TRBD1 or TRBD2 (6 bases each). With 5 bases removed from V and 5 bases from J, the gap between germline ends came to 16 bases. CDR1 SGHTA and CDR2 FQGNSA come from the germline V gene. This CDR3 contains 14 residues.

The sample holds one count of this clonotype. The V call is TRBV3-1, the J call TRBJ2-3; D remains unclear. This CDR3 spans 12 amino acids. V lost 3 bases and J 2 bases, leaving 3 bases between the germline ends. Germline lookup yields CDR1 LGHDT and CDR2 YNNKEL (reference sequence). CDR3 sequence: CASSHYTDTQYF. CDR3 nucleotides: TGTGCCAGCAGCCATTACACAGATACGCAGTATTTT.

The chain employs TRBV20-1 and TRBJ2-7, with D possibly being TRBD2 (5 bases). Germline values: CDR1 DFQATT, CDR2 SNEGSKA (reference sequence). Deletions cut 0 bases from V and 1 base from J, with 16 bases between. The CDR3 is made up of 16 amino acids. This CDR3 is CSARDFRTGRSYEQYF. In nucleotides, the CDR3 is TGCAGTGCTAGAGATTTTCGGACGGGAAGGTCCTACGAGCAGTACTTC.

CDR3 sequence reads: CASSPLEGTGTYEQYF. DNA for the CDR3: TGTGCCAGCAGCCCCCTCGAGGGGACCGGGACCTACGAGCAGTACTTC. The gene calls are TRBV12-3 or TRBV12-4 and TRBJ2-7; D could derive from TRBD1 or TRBD2 (5 bases each). The V and J ends lost 6 bases and 2 bases respectively, with 20 bases between them. The CDR3 runs to 16 residues.

V usage is TRBV12-3 or TRBV12-4 and J usage is TRBJ2-3, with 8 positions matching TRBD2. After removal of 5 bases from V and 1 base from J, the junction contained 8 bases not matched to a gene. The CDR3 totals 16 residues. The chain's CDR3 is CASSPLAGRGTDTQYF. As DNA, the CDR3 is TGTGCCAGCAGTCCATTAGCGGGACGGGGCACAGATACGCAGTATTTT.

V is TRBV5-1 and J is TRBJ1-2; D gene unclear. There are 13 residues in the CDR3. CDR1 and CDR2 (germline): SGHRS, YFSETQ. V dropped 5 bases and J dropped 1 base, with 9 bases sitting between them. The CDR3 region is CASRLDLNYGYTF. CDR3 bases: TGCGCCAGCAGGCTGGACCTTAACTATGGCTACACCTTC. Based on the CDR3 plus reference TRBV5-1 and TRBJ1-2, the full variable domain is KAGVTQTPRYLIKTRGQQVTLSCSPISGHRSVSWYQQTPGQGLQFLFEYFSETQRNKGNFPGRFSGRQFSNSRSEMNVSTLELGDSALYLCASRLDLNYGYTFGSGTRLTVV.

The J gene is TRBJ1-1, the V gene TRBV30, with TRBD1 identical over 7 bases. The CDR3 totals 13 residues. V was clipped by 6 bases and J by 0 bases; unmatched bases: 4. From germline, CDR1 is GTSNPN and CDR2 SVGIG (reference sequence). The chain's CDR3 is CACGTDMNTEAFF. CDR3 DNA sequence: TGTGCCTGTGGGACAGACATGAACACTGAAGCTTTCTTT.